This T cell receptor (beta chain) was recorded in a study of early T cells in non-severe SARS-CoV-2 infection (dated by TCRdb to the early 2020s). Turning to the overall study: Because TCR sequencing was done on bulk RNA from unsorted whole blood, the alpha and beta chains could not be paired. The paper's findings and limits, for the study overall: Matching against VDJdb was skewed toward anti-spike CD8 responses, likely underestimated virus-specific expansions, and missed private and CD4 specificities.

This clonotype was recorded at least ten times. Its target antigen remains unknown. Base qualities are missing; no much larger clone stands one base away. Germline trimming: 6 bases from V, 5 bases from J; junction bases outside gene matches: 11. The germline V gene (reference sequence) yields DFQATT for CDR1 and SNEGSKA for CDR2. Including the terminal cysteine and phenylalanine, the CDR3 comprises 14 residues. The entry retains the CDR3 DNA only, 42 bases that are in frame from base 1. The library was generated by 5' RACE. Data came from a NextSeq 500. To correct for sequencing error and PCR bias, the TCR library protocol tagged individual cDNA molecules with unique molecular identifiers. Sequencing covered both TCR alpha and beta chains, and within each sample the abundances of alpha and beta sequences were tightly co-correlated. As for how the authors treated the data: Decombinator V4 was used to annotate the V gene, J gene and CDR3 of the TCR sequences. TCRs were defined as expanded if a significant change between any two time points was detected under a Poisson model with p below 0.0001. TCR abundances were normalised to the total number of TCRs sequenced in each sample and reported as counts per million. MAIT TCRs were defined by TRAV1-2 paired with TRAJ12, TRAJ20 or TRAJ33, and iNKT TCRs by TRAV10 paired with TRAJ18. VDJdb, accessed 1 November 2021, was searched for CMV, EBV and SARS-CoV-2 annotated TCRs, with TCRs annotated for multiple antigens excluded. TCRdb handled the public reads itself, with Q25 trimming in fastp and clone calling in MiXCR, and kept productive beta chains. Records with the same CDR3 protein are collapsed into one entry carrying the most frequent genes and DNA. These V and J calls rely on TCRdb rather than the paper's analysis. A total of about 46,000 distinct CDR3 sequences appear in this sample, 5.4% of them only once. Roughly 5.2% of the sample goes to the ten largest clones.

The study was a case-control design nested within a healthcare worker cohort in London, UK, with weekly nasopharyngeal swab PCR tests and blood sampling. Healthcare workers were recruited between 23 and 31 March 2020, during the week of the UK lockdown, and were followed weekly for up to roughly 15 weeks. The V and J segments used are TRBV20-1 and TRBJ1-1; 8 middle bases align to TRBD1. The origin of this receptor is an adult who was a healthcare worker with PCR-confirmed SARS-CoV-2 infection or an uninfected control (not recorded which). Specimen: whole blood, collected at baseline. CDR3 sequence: CSAPRTGSGTEAFF. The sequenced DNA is TGCAGTGCCCCGAGGACAGGGAGTGGAACTGAAGCTTTCTTT.